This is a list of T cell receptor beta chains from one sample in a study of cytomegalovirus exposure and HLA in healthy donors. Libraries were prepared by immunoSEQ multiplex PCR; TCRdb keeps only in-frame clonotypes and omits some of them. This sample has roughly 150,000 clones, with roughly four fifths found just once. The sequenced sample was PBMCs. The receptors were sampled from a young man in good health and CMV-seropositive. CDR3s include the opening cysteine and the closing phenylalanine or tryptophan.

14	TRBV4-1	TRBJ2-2	CASSPQGNTGELFF
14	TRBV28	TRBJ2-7	CASRPGGSSYEQYF
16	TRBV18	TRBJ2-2	CASSPGTSADTGELFF
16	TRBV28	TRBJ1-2	CASSFWRQGPNYGYTF
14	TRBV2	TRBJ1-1	CASTGDYMNTEAFF
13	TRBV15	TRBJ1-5	CATSPQVYQPQHF
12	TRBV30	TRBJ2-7	CAWSSSYYEQYF
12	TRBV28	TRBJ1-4	CASSPGGEKLFF
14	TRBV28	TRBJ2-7	CASASADSSYEQYF
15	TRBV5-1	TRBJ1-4	CASSPTDRGYEKLFF
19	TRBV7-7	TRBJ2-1	CASSLDRLAGGPSYNEQFF
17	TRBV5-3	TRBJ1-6	CARSLLSDMANNSPLHF
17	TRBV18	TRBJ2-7	CASSPRGTGPTSYEQYF
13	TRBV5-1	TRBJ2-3	CDNEWVGADTQYF
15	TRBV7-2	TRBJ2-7	CASSSGLAGDYEQYF
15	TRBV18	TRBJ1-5	CASSPDRGGNQPQHF
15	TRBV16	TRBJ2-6	CASSQLSSGANVLTF
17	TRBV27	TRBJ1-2	CASSLASGTEMRYGYTF
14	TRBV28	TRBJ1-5	CASGDTGLRQPQHF
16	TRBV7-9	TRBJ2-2	CASSPRWASDTGELFF
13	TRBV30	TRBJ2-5	CAWSGGSGQTQYF
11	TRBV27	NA	CASSTLYEQYF
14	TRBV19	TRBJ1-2	CASSILGGTYGYTF
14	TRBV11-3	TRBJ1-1	CASSHRGMNTEAFF
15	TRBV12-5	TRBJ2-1	CASGLGQGYYNEQFF
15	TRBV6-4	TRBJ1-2	CASSDSYRANYGYTF
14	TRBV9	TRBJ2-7	CASSVRAGAYEQYF
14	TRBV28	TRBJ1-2	CASSLPGFAYGYTF
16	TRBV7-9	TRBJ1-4	CASSLGIQGPNEKLFF
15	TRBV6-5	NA	CASSTPGQGSYEQYF
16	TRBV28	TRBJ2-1	CASSFLVASSYNEQFF
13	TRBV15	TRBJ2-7	CATSRDRGYEQYF
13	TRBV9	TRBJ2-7	CASSPSYRVEQYF
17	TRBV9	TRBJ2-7	CASSSGQAGASSYEQYF